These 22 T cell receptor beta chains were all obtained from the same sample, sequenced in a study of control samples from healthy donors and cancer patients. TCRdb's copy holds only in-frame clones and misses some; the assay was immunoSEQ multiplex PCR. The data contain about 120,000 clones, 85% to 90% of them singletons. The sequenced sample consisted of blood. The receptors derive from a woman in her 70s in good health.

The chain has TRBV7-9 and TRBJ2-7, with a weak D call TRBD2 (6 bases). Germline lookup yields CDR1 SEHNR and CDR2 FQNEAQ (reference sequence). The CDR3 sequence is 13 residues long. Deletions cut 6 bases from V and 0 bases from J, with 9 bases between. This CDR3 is CASRRGSSYEQYF. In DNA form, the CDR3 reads TGTGCCAGCAGACGGGGGAGCTCCTACGAGCAGTACTTC.

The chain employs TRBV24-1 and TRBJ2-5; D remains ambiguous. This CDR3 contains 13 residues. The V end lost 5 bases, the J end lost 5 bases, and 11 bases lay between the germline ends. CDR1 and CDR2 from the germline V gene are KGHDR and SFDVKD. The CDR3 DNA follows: TGTGCCACCAGTGCTTCGCTAGGGGAGACCCAGTACTTC. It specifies CATSASLGETQYF.

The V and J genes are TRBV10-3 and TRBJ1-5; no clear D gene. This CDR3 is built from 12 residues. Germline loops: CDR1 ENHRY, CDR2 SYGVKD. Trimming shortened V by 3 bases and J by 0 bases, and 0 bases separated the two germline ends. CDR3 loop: CAISDSNQPQHF. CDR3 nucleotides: TGTGCCATCAGTGATAGCAATCAGCCCCAGCATTTT.

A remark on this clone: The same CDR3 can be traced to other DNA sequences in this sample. The CDR3 here is CASSPTGLQETQYF. CDR3 in DNA: TGTGCCAGCAGCCCAACCGGATTACAAGAGACCCAGTACTTC. The rearrangement joins TRBV7-3 to TRBJ2-5; D unresolved. Germline CDR1 SGHTA, CDR2 FQGTGA. The CDR3 is made up of 14 amino acids. V was trimmed by 5 bases and J by 2 bases, leaving 12 bases between them. Full variable domain (outside the CDR3, taken from reference TRBV7-3 and TRBJ2-5): GAGVSQTPSNKVTEKGKYVELRCDPISGHTALYWYRQSLGQGPEFLIYFQGTGAADDSGLPNDRFFAVRPEGSVSTLKIQRTERGDSAVYLCASSPTGLQETQYFGPGTRLLVL.

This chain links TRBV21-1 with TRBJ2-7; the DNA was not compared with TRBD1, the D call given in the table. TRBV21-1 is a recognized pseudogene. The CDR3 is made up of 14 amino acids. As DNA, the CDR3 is TGTGCCAGTTTGGGACAGGGTCACCCCCACGAGCAGTACTTC. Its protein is CASLGQGHPHEQYF.

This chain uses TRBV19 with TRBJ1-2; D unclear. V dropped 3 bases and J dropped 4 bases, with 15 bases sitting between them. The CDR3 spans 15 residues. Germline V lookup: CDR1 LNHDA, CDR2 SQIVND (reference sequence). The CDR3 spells CASSIDGLGSYGYTF. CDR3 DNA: TGTGCCAGTAGTATCGACGGCCTTGGGAGCTATGGCTACACCTTC.

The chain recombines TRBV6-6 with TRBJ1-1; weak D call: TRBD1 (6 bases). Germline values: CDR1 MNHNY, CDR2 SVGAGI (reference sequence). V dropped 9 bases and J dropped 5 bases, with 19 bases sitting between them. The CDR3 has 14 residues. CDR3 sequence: CASSQTGRETEAFF. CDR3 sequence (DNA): TGTGCCAGTAGTCAAACAGGGAGGGAGACTGAAGCTTTCTTT.

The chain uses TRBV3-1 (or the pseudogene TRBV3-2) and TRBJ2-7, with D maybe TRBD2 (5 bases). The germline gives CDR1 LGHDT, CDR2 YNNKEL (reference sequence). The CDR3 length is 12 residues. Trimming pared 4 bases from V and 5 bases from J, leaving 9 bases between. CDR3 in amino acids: CASSPSGNEQYF. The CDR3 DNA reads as TGTGCCAGCAGCCCCTCGGGAAACGAGCAGTACTTC.

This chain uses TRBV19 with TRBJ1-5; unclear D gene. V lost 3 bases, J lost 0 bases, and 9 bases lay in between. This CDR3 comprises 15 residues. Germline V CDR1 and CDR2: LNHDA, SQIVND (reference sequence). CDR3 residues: CASSMRAASNQPQHF. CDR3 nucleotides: TGTGCCAGTAGTATGAGGGCGGCTAGCAATCAGCCCCAGCATTTT.

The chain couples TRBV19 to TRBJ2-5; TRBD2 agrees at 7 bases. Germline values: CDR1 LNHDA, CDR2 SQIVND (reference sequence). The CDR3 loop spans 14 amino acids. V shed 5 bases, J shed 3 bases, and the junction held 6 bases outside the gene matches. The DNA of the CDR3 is TGTGCCAGTAGTTTATTGGGGGGGGAAGAGACCCAGTACTTC. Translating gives CASSLLGGEETQYF. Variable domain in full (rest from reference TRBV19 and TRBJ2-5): DGGITQSPKYLFRKEGQNVTLSCEQNLNHDAMYWYRQDPGQGLRLIYYSQIVNDFQKGDIAEGYSVSREKKESFPLTVTSAQKNPTAFYLCASSLLGGEETQYFGPGTRLLVL.

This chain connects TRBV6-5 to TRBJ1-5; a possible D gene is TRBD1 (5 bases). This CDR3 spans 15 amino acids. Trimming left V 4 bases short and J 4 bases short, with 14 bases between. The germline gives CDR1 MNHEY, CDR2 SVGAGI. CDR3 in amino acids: CASSLGEGLNQPQHF. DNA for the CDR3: TGTGCCAGCAGTTTAGGGGAGGGGCTGAATCAGCCCCAGCATTTT.

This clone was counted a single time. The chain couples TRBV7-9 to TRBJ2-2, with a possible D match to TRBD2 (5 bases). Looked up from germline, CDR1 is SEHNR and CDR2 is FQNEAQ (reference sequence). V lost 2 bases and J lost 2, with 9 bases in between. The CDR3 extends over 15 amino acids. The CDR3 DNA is TGTGCCAGCAGCTTAATATCGGGAAACACCGGGGAGCTGTTTTTT. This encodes CASSLISGNTGELFF.

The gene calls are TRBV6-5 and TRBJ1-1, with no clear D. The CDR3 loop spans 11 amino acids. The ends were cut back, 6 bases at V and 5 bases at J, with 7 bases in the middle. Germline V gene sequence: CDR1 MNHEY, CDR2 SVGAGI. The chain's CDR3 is CASRWYTEAFF. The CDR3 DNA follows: TGTGCCAGCAGGTGGTATACTGAAGCTTTCTTT.

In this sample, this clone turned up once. CDR3 region: CASSDGQGGEKLFF. In DNA, the CDR3 is TGCGCCAGCAGTGATGGGCAGGGAGGTGAAAAACTGTTTTTT. The chain links TRBV10-1 to TRBJ1-4, with a weak D call TRBD1 (5 bases). This CDR3 is built from 14 residues. Germline loops: CDR1 WNHNN, CDR2 SYGVQD (reference sequence). V gave up 3 bases and J gave up 7 bases, with 12 bases separating them.

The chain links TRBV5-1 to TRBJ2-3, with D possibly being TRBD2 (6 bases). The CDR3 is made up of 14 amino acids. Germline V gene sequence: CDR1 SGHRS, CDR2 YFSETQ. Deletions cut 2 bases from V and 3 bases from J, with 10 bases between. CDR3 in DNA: TGCGCCAGCAGCTTTGGCGGGGTAACAGATACGCAGTATTTT. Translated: CASSFGGVTDTQYF.

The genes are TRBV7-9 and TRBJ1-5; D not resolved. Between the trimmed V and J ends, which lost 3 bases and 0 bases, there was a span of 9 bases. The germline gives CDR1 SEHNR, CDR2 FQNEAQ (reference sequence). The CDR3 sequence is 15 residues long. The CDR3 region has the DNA TGTGCCAGCAGCTTCTTCGGGGATAGCAATCAGCCCCAGCATTTT. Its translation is CASSFFGDSNQPQHF.

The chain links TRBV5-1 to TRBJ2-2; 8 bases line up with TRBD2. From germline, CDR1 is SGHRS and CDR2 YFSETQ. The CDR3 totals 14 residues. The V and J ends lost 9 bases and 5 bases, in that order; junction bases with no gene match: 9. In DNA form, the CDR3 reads TGCGCCACTCATCCCCGGGGGGGTACCGGGGAGCTGTTTTTT. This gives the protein CATHPRGGTGELFF.

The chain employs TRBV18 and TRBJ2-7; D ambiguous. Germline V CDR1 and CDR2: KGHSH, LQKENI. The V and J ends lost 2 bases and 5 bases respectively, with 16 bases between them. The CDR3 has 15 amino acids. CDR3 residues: CASSPASGRLNEQYF. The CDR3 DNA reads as TGTGCCAGCTCACCAGCCTCCGGGCGACTTAACGAGCAGTACTTC.

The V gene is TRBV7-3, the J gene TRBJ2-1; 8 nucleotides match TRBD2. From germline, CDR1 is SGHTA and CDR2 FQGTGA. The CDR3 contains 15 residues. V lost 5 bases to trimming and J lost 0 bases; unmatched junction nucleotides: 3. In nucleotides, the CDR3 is TGTGCCAGCAGCGCCACTAGCGGCTCCTACAATGAGCAGTTCTTC. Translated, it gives CASSATSGSYNEQFF.

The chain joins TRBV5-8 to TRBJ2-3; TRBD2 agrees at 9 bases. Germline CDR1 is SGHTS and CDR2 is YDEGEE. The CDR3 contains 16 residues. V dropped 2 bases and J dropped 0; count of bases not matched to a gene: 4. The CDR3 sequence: CASSFNSGGSTDTQYF. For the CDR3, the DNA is TGTGCCAGCAGCTTTAACAGCGGGGGGAGCACAGATACGCAGTATTTT.

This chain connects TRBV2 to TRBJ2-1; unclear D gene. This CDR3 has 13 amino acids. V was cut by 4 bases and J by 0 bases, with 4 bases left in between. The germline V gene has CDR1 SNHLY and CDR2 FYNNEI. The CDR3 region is CASSGDSYNEQFF. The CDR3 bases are TGTGCCAGCAGTGGGGACTCCTACAATGAGCAGTTCTTC.

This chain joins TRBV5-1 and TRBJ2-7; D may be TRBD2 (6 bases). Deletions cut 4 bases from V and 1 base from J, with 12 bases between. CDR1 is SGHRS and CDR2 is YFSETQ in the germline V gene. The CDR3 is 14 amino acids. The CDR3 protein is CASSDGGLSYEQYF. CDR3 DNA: TGCGCCAGCAGCGACGGGGGTCTTTCCTACGAGCAGTACTTC.